This T cell receptor beta chain was documented in a study of shared clonotypes between healthy human individuals. The CDR3 length is 13 residues. The J segment lost 4 bases and the V segment lost 9 bases, leaving 5 bases of the junction unmatched. Germline V lookup: CDR1 ENHRY, CDR2 SYGVKD. This clone was seen only once. Its matching antigen is unknown. General study findings and limits: Represented diversity (both genetic and exposure-history) was limited by the small number of donors.

An assay was performed, and its level was deep. Sequencing was performed with immunoSEQ multiplex PCR; in TCRdb, only in-frame clones are kept and a portion is missing. The table lists about 2.3 million clones, approximately 95% of them singletons. This TCR was sampled from a man younger than 30 in good health. Some clones in this sample may be carry-over from other donors' samples. Sequenced input: naive CD4+ T cells from PBMCs. As for subset: CD45RA+ positively selected. This rearrangement joins TRBV10-3 to TRBJ2-3, with 9 nucleotides matching TRBD2. As DNA, the CDR3 is TGTGCCATTAGCGGGAGTCCCTCAGATACGCAGTATTTT. Its protein is CAISGSPSDTQYF.